This entry lists 12 T cell receptor beta chains sequenced from one sample in a study of T cell repertoires in cytomegalovirus infection. TCRdb used MiXCR to reprocess the reads, holding one entry per CDR3 protein. The data contain approximately 730,000 distinct CDR3 sequences, about 28% of them seen just once; the ten biggest clones take up around 13%. What these receptors recognize is not known. The sample consisted of cultured CD8+ T cells from PBMCs, taken from culture after CMV antigen stimulation. These receptor sequences come from a human donor in good health (CMV status not recorded). Some clones in this sample may be carry-over from other donors' samples.

This clonotype has more than one count but fewer than ten. V gene TRBV12-3 or TRBV12-4 combines with J gene TRBJ1-5; D is unclear. The CDR3 length is 13 residues. Trimming removed 7 bases at V and 3 bases at J, with 10 bases between. The CDR3 region is CASTFGNNQPQHF. The CDR3 coding sequence is TGTGCCAGCACCTTCGGAAACAATCAGCCCCAGCATTTT.

V gene TRBV5-1 combines with J gene TRBJ1-1, with D tentatively TRBD1 (5 bases). Germline-derived CDR1 and CDR2 are SGHRS and YFSETQ. CDR3 length equals 15 residues. Trimming stripped 3 bases from V and 3 bases from J, with 15 bases between. Here the CDR3 DNA reads TGCGCCAGCAGCTCGGACACCCCGGCGTACACTGAAGCTTTCTTT. Its protein product is CASSSDTPAYTEAFF.

V and J are TRBV29-1 and TRBJ1-1; tentatively, D is TRBD1 (6 bases). Germline CDR1 reads SQVTM; CDR2 reads ANQGSEA. The germline V and J ends were trimmed by 5 bases and 7 bases, with 11 bases remaining between them. The CDR3 spans 11 residues. CDR3: CSVPGEVEAFF. In DNA form, the CDR3 reads TGCAGCGTTCCAGGGGAGGTTGAAGCTTTCTTT.

The chain is built from TRBV6-2 or TRBV6-3 and TRBJ2-7, with D tentatively TRBD1 or TRBD2 (6 bases each). Trimming pared 2 bases from V and 3 bases from J, leaving 8 bases between. Per germline, CDR1 MNHEY and CDR2 SVGEGT. The CDR3 is 13 amino acids. CDR3 loop: CASSYGGLYEQYF. CDR3 sequence (DNA): TGTGCCAGCAGTTACGGGGGGCTCTACGAGCAGTACTTC.

On this clonotype itself: This may arise from a read error, as a much more abundant clone is one base away. The gene calls are TRBV7-8 and TRBJ1-1, with 11 bases fitting TRBD1. The germline gives CDR1 SGHVS, CDR2 FQNEAQ. The CDR3 spans 17 residues. CDR3: CDSSLGDRGWTNTEAFF. The CDR3 DNA sequence: TGTGACAGCAGCTTAGGGGACAGGGGGTGGACGAACACTGAAGCTTTCTTT.

The J gene is TRBJ1-2, the V gene TRBV11-2; no reliable D call. CDR3 length: 14 amino acids. V was cut by 1 base and J by 1 base, with 7 bases left in between. CDR1 and CDR2 (germline): SGHAT, FQNNGV. DNA of the CDR3: TGTGCCAGCAGCTTAGCGGGCATTAACTATGGCTACACCTTC. It translates to CASSLAGINYGYTF.

This clonotype appeared a single time. One end of the junction is discordant with germline, which a read error may explain. The CDR3 region is CAGSLFPSYGYTF. The DNA of the CDR3 is TGTGCCGGCAGTTTATTTCCATCCTATGGCTACACCTTC. This chain links TRBV27 with TRBJ1-2; D unresolved. CDR3 length: 13 residues. CDR1 is MNHEY and CDR2 is SMNVEV in the germline V gene (reference sequence).

This chain links TRBV4-2 with TRBJ1-1; D uncertain. There are 14 residues in the CDR3. With 0 bases removed from V and 0 bases from J, the gap between germline ends came to 5 bases. Per the germline V gene, CDR1 is LGHNA and CDR2 is YNFKEQ. The DNA for the CDR3 is TGTGCCAGCAGCCAAGATCCGGTGAACACTGAAGCTTTCTTT. It encodes CASSQDPVNTEAFF.

In this sample, this clonotype turned up many times. The chain carries TRBV12-3 or TRBV12-4 and TRBJ2-1; no clear D gene. This CDR3 spans 11 amino acids. Trimming took off 6 bases at V and 5 bases at J, with 5 bases between the two ends. The CDR3, as DNA: TGTGCCAGCAGCTTTAACAATGAGCAGTTCTTC. Amino acid sequence: CASSFNNEQFF.

This clonotype was detected a few times. The chain uses TRBV6-1 and TRBJ2-7, with D possibly being TRBD2 (5 bases). V shed 3 bases and J shed 2 bases, with 14 bases lying between them. The CDR3 consists of 15 residues. The germline V gene has CDR1 MNHNS and CDR2 SASEGT. The CDR3 nucleotides read TGTGCCAGCAGTGAGCTAGCTATAAATCCCTACGAGCAGTACGTC. Protein sequence: CASSELAINPYEQYV.

This rearrangement joins TRBV6-1 to TRBJ1-4; 9 nucleotides align to TRBD1. J lost 7 bases, V lost 3 bases, and 3 bases had no gene match. CDR3 size: 14 residues. Germline CDR1 and CDR2: MNHNS and SASEGT. For the CDR3, the DNA is TGTGCCAGCAGTGATACAGGGGGCAGTGAAAAACTGTTTTTT. Translating gives CASSDTGGSEKLFF.

The chain uses TRBV19 and TRBJ2-6; D remains unclear. The V and J ends lost 3 bases and 0 bases respectively, with 3 bases between them. In germline, CDR1 is LNHDA, CDR2 SQIVND (reference sequence). This CDR3 region has 14 residues. The CDR3 sequence is CASSMSSGANVLTF. The CDR3 DNA reads as TGTGCCAGTAGTATGAGCTCTGGGGCCAACGTCCTGACTTTC. Complete variable domain (other parts from reference TRBV19 and TRBJ2-6): DGGITQSPKYLFRKEGQNVTLSCEQNLNHDAMYWYRQDPGQGLRLIYYSQIVNDFQKGDIAEGYSVSREKKESFPLTVTSAQKNPTAFYLCASSMSSGANVLTFGAGSRLTVL.